The T cell receptor (beta chain) under discussion was sequenced for a study of CD8 T cells in Susac syndrome. Study overall: Active disease was present in roughly six of the sequenced Susac syndrome patients, whereas 8 or 9 of them were in remission.

Notes on this clonotype: What it binds is not known.

General study findings and limits: The CD4+ T cell repertoires of Susac syndrome were found to show no clonal expansion.

RNA amounts of about 0.5 to 1 ug underwent reverse transcription with random hexamers. It was immunoSEQ multiplex PCR that amplified TCR beta CDR3 across 54 Vbeta and 13 Jbeta. TCRdb used MiXCR to reprocess the immunoSEQ multiplex PCR reads, holding one entry per CDR3 protein. This table has 200,000 to 250,000 distinct CDR3 sequences, about 94% appearing once. Germline CDR1 is LGHDT and CDR2 is YNNKEL (reference sequence). The CDR3 contains 15 residues. The V gene lost 2 bases and the J gene lost 3 bases, with 11 bases spanning the gap. This sequence was found in a human donor with Susac syndrome. The material sequenced was CD4+ T cells from PBMCs. The chain employs TRBV3-1 and TRBJ2-1; D ambiguous. This chain's CDR3 is CASSQKSVFYNEQFF. CDR3 nucleotide sequence: TGTGCCAGCAGCCAAAAGTCAGTATTCTACAATGAGCAGTTCTTC.